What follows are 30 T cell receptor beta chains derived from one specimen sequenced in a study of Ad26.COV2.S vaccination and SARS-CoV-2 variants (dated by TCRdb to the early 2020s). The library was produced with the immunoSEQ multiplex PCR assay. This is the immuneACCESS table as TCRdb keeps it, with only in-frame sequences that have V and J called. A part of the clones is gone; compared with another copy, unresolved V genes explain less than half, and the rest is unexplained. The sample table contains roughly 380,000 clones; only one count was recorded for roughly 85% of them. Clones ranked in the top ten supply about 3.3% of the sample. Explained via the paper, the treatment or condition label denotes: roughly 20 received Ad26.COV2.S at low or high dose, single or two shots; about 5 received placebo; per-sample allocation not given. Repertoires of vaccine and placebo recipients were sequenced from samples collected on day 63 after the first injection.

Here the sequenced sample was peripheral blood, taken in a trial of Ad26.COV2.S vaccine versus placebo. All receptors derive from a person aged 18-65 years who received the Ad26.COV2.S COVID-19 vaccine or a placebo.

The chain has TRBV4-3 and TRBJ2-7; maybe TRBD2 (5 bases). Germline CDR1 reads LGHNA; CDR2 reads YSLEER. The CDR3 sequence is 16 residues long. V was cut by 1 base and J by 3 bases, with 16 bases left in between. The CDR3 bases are TGCGCCAGCAGCCAAGTCTCCGGGGAAGCCTACTACGAGCAGTACTTC. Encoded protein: CASSQVSGEAYYEQYF.

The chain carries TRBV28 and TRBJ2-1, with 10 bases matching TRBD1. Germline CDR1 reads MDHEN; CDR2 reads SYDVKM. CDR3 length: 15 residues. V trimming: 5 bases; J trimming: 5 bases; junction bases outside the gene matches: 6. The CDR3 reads CASSPGGQGNNEQFF. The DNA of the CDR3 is TGTGCCAGCAGTCCAGGGGGACAGGGGAACAATGAGCAGTTCTTC.

CDR3 nucleotides: TGTGCCAGCAGTTTACGGGTCAATGAGCAGTTCTTC. It codes for CASSLRVNEQFF. The chain combines TRBV28 with TRBJ2-1; D is undetermined. Germline V gene lookup returns CDR1 MDHEN and CDR2 SYDVKM. This CDR3 is 12 amino acids long. V lost 2 bases and J 6 bases, leaving 5 bases between the germline ends.

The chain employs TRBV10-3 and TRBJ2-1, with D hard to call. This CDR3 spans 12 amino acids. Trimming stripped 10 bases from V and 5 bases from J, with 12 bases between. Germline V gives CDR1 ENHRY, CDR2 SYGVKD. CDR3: CARLLSHNEQFF. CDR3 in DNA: TGTGCCAGGTTGCTGAGTCACAATGAGCAGTTCTTC.

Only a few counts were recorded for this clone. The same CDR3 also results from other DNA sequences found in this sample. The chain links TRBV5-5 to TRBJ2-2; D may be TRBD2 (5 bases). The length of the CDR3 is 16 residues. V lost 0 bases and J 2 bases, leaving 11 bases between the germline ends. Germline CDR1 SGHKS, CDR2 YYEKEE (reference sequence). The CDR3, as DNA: TGTGCCAGCAGCTTGGCCGGGCGGGTCAACACCGGGGAGCTGTTTTTT. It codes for CASSLAGRVNTGELFF.

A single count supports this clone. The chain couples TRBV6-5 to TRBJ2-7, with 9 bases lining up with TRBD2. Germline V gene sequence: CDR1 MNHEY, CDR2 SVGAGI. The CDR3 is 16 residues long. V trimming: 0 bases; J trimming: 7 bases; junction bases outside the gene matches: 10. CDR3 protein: CASSYSGLAGGGEQYF. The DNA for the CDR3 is TGTGCCAGCAGTTACTCGGGACTAGCCGGAGGTGGGGAGCAGTACTTC.

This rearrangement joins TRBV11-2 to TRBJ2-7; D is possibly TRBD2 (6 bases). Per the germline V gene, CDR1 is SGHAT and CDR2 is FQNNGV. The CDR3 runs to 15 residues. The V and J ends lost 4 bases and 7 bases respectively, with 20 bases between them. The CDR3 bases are TGTGCCAGCAGCTCCCAACGGAGGGGTAGTCGGGAGCAGTACTTC. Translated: CASSSQRRGSREQYF.

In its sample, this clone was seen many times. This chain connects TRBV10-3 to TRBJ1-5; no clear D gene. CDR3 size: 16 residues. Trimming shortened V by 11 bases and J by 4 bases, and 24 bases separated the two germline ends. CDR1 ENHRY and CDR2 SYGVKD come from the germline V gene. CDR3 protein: CALGSREGVENQPQHF. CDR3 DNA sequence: TGTGCCCTCGGTAGCCGCGAGGGCGTCGAGAATCAGCCCCAGCATTTT.

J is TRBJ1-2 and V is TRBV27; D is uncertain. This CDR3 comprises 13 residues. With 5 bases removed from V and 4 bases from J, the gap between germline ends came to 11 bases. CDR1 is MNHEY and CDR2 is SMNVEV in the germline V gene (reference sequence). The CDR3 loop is CASSPGPGYGYTF. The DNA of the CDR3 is TGTGCCAGCAGTCCCGGCCCGGGCTATGGCTACACCTTC.

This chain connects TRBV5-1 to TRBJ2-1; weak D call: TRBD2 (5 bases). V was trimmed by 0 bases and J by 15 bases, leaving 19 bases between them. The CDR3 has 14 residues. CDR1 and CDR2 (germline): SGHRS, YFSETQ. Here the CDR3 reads CASSLESLAGDGFF. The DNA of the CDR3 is TGCGCCAGCAGCTTGGAATCCTTGGCGGGCGATGGGTTCTTC.

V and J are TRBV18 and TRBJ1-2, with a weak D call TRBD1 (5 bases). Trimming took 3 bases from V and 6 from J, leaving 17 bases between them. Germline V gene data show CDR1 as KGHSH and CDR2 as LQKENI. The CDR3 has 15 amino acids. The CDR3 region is CASSPFRDPHDGYTF. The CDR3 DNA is TGTGCCAGCTCACCTTTCCGGGACCCTCATGATGGCTACACCTTC.

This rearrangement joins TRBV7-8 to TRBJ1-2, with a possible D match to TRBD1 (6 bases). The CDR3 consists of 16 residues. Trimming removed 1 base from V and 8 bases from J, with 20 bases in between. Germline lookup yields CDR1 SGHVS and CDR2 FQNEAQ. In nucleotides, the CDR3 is TGTGCCAGCAGCTTAGTAAGGCAGGGGACCTTTGGGGGCTACACCTTC. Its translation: CASSLVRQGTFGGYTF.

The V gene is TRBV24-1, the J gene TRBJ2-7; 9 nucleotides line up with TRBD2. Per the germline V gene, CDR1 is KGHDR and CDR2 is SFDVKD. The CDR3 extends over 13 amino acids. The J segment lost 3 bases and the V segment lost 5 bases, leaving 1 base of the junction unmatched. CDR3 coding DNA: TGTGCCACCAGTGGTAGCGGGAGCTACGAGCAGTACTTC. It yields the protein CATSGSGSYEQYF.

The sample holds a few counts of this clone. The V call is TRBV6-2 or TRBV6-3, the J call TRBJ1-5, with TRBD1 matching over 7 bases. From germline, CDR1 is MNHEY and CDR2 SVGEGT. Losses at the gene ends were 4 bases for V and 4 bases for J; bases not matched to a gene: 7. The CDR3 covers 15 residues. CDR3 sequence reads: CASSFYRGGNQPQHF. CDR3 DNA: TGTGCCAGCAGTTTCTACAGGGGAGGGAATCAGCCCCAGCATTTT.

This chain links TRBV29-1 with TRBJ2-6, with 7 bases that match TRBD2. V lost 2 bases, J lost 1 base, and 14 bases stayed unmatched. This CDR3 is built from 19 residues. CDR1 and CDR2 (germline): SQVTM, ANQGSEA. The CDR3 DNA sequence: TGCAGCGTTGAACATACCGGGGAGGGACCTCATTCTGGGGCCAACGTCCTGACTTTC. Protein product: CSVEHTGEGPHSGANVLTF.

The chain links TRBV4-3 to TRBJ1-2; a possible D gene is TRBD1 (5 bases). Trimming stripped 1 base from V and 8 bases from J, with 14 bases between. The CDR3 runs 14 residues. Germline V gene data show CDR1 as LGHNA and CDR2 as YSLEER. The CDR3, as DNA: TGCGCCAGCAGCCAAGTTGGCAGGGAGATGGGCTACACCTTC. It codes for CASSQVGREMGYTF.

CDR3 coding DNA: TGTGCCACCAGTGACAGACTGACCACCACAGATACGCAGTATTTT. This codes for CATSDRLTTTDTQYF. The V and J genes are TRBV24-1 and TRBJ2-3; D is unresolved. Trimming took 4 bases from V and 2 from J, leaving 12 bases between them. The CDR3 consists of 15 residues. Germline CDR1 is KGHDR and CDR2 is SFDVKD.

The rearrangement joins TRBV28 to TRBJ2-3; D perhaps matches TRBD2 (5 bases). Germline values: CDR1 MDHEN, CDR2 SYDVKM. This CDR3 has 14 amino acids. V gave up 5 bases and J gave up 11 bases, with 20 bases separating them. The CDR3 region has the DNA TGTGCCAGCAGTCCGCCTTATGGGAGCGCGATGCAGTATTTT. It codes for CASSPPYGSAMQYF.

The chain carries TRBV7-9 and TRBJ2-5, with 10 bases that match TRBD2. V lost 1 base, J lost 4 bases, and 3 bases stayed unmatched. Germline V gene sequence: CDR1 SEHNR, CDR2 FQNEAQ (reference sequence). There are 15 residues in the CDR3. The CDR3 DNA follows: TGTGCCAGCAGCTTAGTTCTAGCGGGAGCAGAGACCCAGTACTTC. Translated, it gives CASSLVLAGAETQYF. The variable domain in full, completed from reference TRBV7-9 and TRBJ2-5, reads DTGVSQNPRHKITKRGQNVTFRCDPISEHNRLYWYRQTLGQGPEFLTYFQNEAQLEKSRLLSDRFSAERPKGSFSTLEIQRTEQGDSAMYLCASSLVLAGAETQYFGPGTRLLVL.

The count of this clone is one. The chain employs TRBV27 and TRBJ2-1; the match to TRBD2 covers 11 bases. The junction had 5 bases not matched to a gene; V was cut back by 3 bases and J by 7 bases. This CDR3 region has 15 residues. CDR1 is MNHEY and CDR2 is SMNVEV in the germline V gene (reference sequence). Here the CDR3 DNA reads TGTGCCAGCAGTTTTGTACTAGCGGGGGCAAATGAGCAGTTCTTC. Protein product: CASSFVLAGANEQFF.

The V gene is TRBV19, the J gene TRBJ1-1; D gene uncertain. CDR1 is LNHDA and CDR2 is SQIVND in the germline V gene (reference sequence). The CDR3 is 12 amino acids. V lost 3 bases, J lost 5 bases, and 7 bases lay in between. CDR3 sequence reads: CASSIRDTEAFF. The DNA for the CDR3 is TGTGCCAGTAGTATCCGTGATACTGAAGCTTTCTTT.

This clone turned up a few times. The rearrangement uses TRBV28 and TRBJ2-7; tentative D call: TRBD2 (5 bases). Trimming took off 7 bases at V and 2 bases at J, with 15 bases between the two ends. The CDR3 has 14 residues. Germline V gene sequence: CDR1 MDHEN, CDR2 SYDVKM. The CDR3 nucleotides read TGTGCCAGCAACCCCCGGGGAGCCCCCTACGAGCAGTACTTC. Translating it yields CASNPRGAPYEQYF.

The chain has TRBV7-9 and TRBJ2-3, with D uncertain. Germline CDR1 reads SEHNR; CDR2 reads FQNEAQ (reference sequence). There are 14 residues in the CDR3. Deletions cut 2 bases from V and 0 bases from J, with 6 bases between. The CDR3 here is CASSLRLSTDTQYF. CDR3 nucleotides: TGTGCCAGCAGCTTAAGGCTCAGCACAGATACGCAGTATTTT.

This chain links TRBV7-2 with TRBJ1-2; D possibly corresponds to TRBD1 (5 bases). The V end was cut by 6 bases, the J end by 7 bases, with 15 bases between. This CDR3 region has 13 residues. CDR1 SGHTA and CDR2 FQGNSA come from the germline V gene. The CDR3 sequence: CASRFLGAPGYTF. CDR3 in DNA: TGTGCCAGCAGGTTTCTCGGGGCGCCTGGCTACACCTTC.

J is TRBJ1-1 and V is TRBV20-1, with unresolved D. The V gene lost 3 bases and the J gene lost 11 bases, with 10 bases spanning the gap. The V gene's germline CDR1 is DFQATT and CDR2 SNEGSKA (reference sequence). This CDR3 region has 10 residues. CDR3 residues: CSASPTLAFF. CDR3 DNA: TGCAGTGCTAGCCCGACTTTGGCTTTCTTT.

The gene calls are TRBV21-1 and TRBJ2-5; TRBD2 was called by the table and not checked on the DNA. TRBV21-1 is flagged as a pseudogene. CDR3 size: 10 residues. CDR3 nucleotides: TGTGCCAGCAGTCGAGAGACCCAGTACTTC. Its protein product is CASSRETQYF.

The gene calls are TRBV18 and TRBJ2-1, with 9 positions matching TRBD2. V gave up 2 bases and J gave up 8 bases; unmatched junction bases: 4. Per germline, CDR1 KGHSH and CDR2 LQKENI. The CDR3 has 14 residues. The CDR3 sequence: CASSPGTSIYEQFF. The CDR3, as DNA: TGTGCCAGCTCACCAGGGACTAGCATCTATGAGCAGTTCTTC.

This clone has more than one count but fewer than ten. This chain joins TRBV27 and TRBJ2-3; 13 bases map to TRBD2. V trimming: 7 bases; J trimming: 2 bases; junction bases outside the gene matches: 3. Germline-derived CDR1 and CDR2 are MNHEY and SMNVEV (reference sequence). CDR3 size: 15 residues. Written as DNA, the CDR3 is TGTGCCAGCACTGGGACTAGCGGGGTCACAGATACGCAGTATTTT. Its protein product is CASTGTSGVTDTQYF.

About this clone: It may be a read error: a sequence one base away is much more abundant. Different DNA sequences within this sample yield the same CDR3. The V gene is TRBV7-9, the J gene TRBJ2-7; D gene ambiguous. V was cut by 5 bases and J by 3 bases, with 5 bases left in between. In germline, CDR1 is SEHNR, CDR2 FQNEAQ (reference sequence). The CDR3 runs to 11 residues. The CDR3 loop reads CASSPGYEQYF. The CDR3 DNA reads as TGTGCCAGCAGCCCCGGCTACGAGCAGTACTTC.

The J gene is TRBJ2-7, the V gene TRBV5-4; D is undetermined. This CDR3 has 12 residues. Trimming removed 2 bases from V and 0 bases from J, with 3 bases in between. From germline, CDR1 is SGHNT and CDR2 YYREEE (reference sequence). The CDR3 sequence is CASSFHSYEQYF. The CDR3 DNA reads TGTGCCAGCAGCTTTCACTCCTACGAGCAGTACTTC.